Detailed here is one T cell receptor (beta chain). The sample comes from a study of graft-versus-host responses after intestinal transplantation. Background on the study: In this cohort, recipients had multivisceral, liver-intestinal, or isolated intestinal transplants.

CDR1 is GTSNPN, CDR2 SVGIG, per germline (reference sequence). This CDR3 spans 14 amino acids. The V and J ends lost 7 bases and 10 bases, in that order; junction bases with no gene match: 10. The assay was immunoSEQ multiplex PCR, and TCRdb's table has in-frame clones only and misses some. The sample lists about 54,000 clones; 91% were seen once. V gene TRBV30 combines with J gene TRBJ2-1; TRBD2 matches 13 bases. Sequencing was performed on PBMCs, taken about 93 weeks after intestinal transplant. This receptor was obtained from a human patient who received an intestinal transplant, so some T cells may come from the graft donor. The CDR3 DNA is TGTGCCTTCCTACTAGCGGGGGGGCTAGAGGAGCAGTTCTTC. This sequence encodes CAFLLAGGLEEQFF.